Each of the 27 T cell receptor beta chains below was sequenced from the same sample in a study of OX40 agonist ivuxolimab in advanced cancers. TCRdb's copy holds only in-frame clones and misses some; the assay was immunoSEQ multiplex PCR. The sample consists of about 80,000 clones, 85% to 90% of them appearing once. Material: CD4+ or CD8+ T cells sorted from blood, obtained in a trial of the OX40 agonist ivuxolimab. Receptors were obtained from an adult with an advanced solid tumor such as melanoma, head and neck, liver or kidney cancer.

This chain joins TRBV27 and TRBJ2-2; 10 nucleotides align to TRBD2. From germline, CDR1 is MNHEY and CDR2 SMNVEV (reference sequence). The CDR3 sequence is 16 residues long. Losses at the gene ends were 10 bases for V and 6 bases for J; bases not matched to a gene: 14. The CDR3 region is CAIRIEAGGKAGELFF. As DNA, the CDR3 is TGTGCCATACGCATTGAAGCGGGGGGGAAGGCCGGGGAGCTGTTTTTT.

The chain joins TRBV7-4 to TRBJ2-2; 8 bases match TRBD2. V shed 3 bases and J 5 bases; nucleotides not matched to a gene: 5. Germline V CDR1 and CDR2: SGHVT, SQSDAQ. CDR3 length equals 15 residues. CDR3 sequence: CASSFSGIRTGELFF. CDR3 bases: TGTGCCAGCAGCTTTAGCGGGATTAGGACCGGGGAGCTGTTTTTT.

Turning to this clone: Mismatch with germline at one junction end may stem from a read error. The chain is built from TRBV10-3 and TRBJ1-2; D is unclear. Germline V gene sequence: CDR1 ENHRY, CDR2 SYGVKD. CDR3 length equals 11 residues. The CDR3, as DNA: TGTGCCATCAGTGAGTCGGGTGGACTCTACTTC. This gives the protein CAISESGGLYF.

The chain uses TRBV7-3 and TRBJ2-2, with a tentative D call TRBD2 (6 bases). Germline CDR1 SGHTA, CDR2 FQGTGA. The CDR3 is 14 amino acids. V gave up 3 bases and J gave up 2 bases, with 7 bases separating them. The CDR3 DNA is TGTGCCAGCAGCTTGGGGGGTAACACCGGGGAGCTGTTTTTT. It is translated as CASSLGGNTGELFF. The entire variable domain, with the rest obtained from reference TRBV7-3 and TRBJ2-2, is as follows: GAGVSQTPSNKVTEKGKYVELRCDPISGHTALYWYRQSLGQGPEFLIYFQGTGAADDSGLPNDRFFAVRPEGSVSTLKIQRTERGDSAVYLCASSLGGNTGELFFGEGSRLTVL.

This sequence joins TRBV9 and TRBJ1-3; TRBD1 matches at 7 bases. The CDR3 has 16 residues. V was clipped by 4 bases and J by 0 bases; unmatched bases: 7. Germline CDR1 SGDLS, CDR2 YYNGEE. The CDR3 loop reads CASSTQQGHSGNTIYF. CDR3 nucleotides: TGTGCCAGCAGCACCCAACAGGGGCACTCTGGAAACACCATATATTTT.

The gene calls are TRBV7-3 and TRBJ2-1; TRBD2 matches at 8 bases. In germline, CDR1 is SGHTA, CDR2 FQGTGA. V lost 5 bases to trimming and J lost 6 bases; unmatched junction nucleotides: 6. This CDR3 has 14 amino acids. Written as DNA, the CDR3 is TGTGCCAGCAGCCGTACTAGCGGAAGCAATGAGCAGTTCTTC. Encoded protein: CASSRTSGSNEQFF.

The chain has TRBV10-3 and TRBJ2-7; possible D gene TRBD2, 6 bases. Germline V gives CDR1 ENHRY, CDR2 SYGVKD. The CDR3 is 13 residues long. Trimming stripped 10 bases from V and 4 bases from J, with 17 bases between. The CDR3 DNA follows: TGTGCCACCGAGGGGACTGGAGATTACGAGCAGTACTTC. Protein: CATEGTGDYEQYF.

The chain uses TRBV6-5 and TRBJ2-3, with 8 bases aligning to TRBD2. The junction had 3 bases not matched to a gene; V was cut back by 0 bases and J by 4 bases. The CDR3 spans 15 residues. CDR1 and CDR2 from the germline V gene are MNHEY and SVGAGI. The CDR3 here is CASSYSAGGPDTQYF. The CDR3 region has the DNA TGTGCCAGCAGTTACTCGGCGGGAGGCCCAGATACGCAGTATTTT.

The J gene is TRBJ2-1, the V gene TRBV11-2, with 8 bases lining up with TRBD2. This CDR3 contains 15 residues. V shed 4 bases, J shed 8 bases, and the junction held 10 bases outside the gene matches. In germline, CDR1 is SGHAT, CDR2 FQNNGV. The CDR3 sequence is CASSWASGSKDEQFF. The CDR3 nucleotides are TGTGCCAGCAGCTGGGCGAGCGGGAGTAAGGATGAGCAGTTCTTC.

V usage is TRBV13 and J usage is TRBJ2-5, with 7 positions matching TRBD2. V gave up 5 bases and J gave up 2 bases; unmatched junction bases: 8. The germline gives CDR1 PRHDT, CDR2 FYEKMQ (reference sequence). The CDR3 spans 15 residues. The CDR3 sequence: CASSQLAGLQETQYF. CDR3 nucleotides: TGTGCCAGCAGCCAATTAGCGGGCCTGCAAGAGACCCAGTACTTC.

A remark on this clone: The junction departs from the called germline gene at one end, perhaps through a read error. The rearrangement joins TRBV5-1 to TRBJ2-7; 9 bases align to TRBD1. The CDR3 totals 12 residues. The germline gives CDR1 SGHRS, CDR2 YFSETQ. The CDR3 reads CASMTGGYEQYF. The CDR3 nucleotides are TGTGCCAGCATGACAGGGGGTTACGAGCAGTACTTC. Complete variable domain (other parts from reference TRBV5-1 and TRBJ2-7): KAGVTQTPRYLIKTRGQQVTLSCSPISGHRSVSWYQQTPGQGLQFLFEYFSETQRNKGNFPGRFSGRQFSNSRSEMNVSTLELGDSALYLCASMTGGYEQYFGPGTRLTVT.

This clone was picked up a small number of times. The genes are TRBV11-2 and TRBJ1-2; maybe TRBD1 (6 bases). CDR3 length: 14 residues. V dropped 3 bases and J dropped 8 bases, with 16 bases sitting between them. The germline gives CDR1 SGHAT, CDR2 FQNNGV. The CDR3 sequence: CASSLATGSSGYTF. CDR3 nucleotide sequence: TGTGCCAGCAGCTTGGCAACAGGGTCCTCCGGCTACACCTTC.

V usage is TRBV14 and J usage is TRBJ2-3; TRBD1 matches 9 bases. The CDR3 totals 17 residues. From germline, CDR1 is SGHDN and CDR2 FVKESK. Unmatched junction bases numbered 10, after V lost 3 bases and J lost 3 bases. CDR3: CASSHRGDRDFTDTQYF. CDR3 DNA: TGTGCCAGCAGCCACCGGGGGGACAGGGATTTTACAGATACGCAGTATTTT.

V usage is TRBV19 and J usage is TRBJ2-5; 7 nucleotides match TRBD1. The DNA end is a closer match to TRBJ2-7, so the J assignment may be wrong. The germline V gene encodes CDR1 LNHDA and CDR2 SQIVND (reference sequence). The CDR3 runs 14 residues. CDR3 sequence (DNA): TGTGCCAGTAGTATATTCCAGGGGGTTTACGAGCAGTACTTC. The encoded protein is CASSIFQGVYEQYF.

The rearrangement joins TRBV4-1 to TRBJ2-3; 14 bases map to TRBD2. CDR1 and CDR2 (germline): MGHRA, YSYEKL. This CDR3 has 17 amino acids. Trimming removed 1 base from V and 4 bases from J; junction bases left unmatched: 4. This CDR3 is CASSQGGTSGSADTQYF. The DNA of the CDR3 is TGCGCCAGCAGCCAAGGGGGGACTAGCGGGAGCGCAGATACGCAGTATTTT.

The CDR3 region is CASSFTGQPPFF. In DNA form, the CDR3 reads TGTGCCAGCAGCTTCACGGGACAGCCCCCGTTCTTC. The chain couples TRBV11-2 to TRBJ2-1, with 7 bases aligning to TRBD1. In germline, CDR1 is SGHAT, CDR2 FQNNGV. Trimming removed 3 bases from V and 15 bases from J; junction bases left unmatched: 8. The CDR3 is made up of 12 amino acids.

This clone came up a few times. The chain joins TRBV4-1 to TRBJ1-2; D is possibly TRBD1 (6 bases). The CDR3 length is 14 residues. The ends were cut back, 1 base at V and 4 bases at J, with 10 bases in the middle. Germline CDR1 is MGHRA and CDR2 is YSYEKL. The CDR3 nucleotides read TGCGCCAGCAGCCAAGCGTGGACAGCCTATGGCTACACCTTC. This gives the protein CASSQAWTAYGYTF.

The rearrangement links TRBV6-1 to TRBJ2-7; maybe TRBD2 (5 bases). CDR1 is MNHNS and CDR2 is SASEGT in the germline V gene. With 6 bases removed from V and 4 bases from J, the gap between germline ends came to 16 bases. CDR3 length: 14 amino acids. CDR3 in DNA: TGTGCCAGCAGCAAGACTCTCTCGGGATACGAGCAGTACTTC. This translates into CASSKTLSGYEQYF.

The chain carries TRBV7-8 and TRBJ2-2; no clear D. Trimming took 1 base from V and 5 from J, leaving 8 bases between them. CDR1 and CDR2 (germline): SGHVS, FQNEAQ. The CDR3 is 14 amino acids. The CDR3 spells CASSLVADTGELFF. The CDR3 coding sequence is TGTGCCAGCAGCTTAGTGGCAGATACCGGGGAGCTGTTTTTT.

The chain employs TRBV7-6 and TRBJ2-7; D is unclear. Deletions cut 8 bases from V and 0 bases from J, with 5 bases between. Germline lookup yields CDR1 SGHVS and CDR2 FNYEAQ. The CDR3 is 11 residues long. The CDR3 sequence is CASGDSYEQYF. CDR3 bases: TGTGCCAGCGGGGACTCCTACGAGCAGTACTTC.

V and J are TRBV13 and TRBJ2-7; possibly TRBD1 for D (6 bases). Trimming left V 5 bases short and J 6 bases short, with 11 bases between. Germline CDR1 reads PRHDT; CDR2 reads FYEKMQ (reference sequence). The CDR3 has 12 amino acids. The CDR3 nucleotides are TGTGCCAGCAGCAACACAGGGACCGAGCAGTACTTC. Amino acid sequence: CASSNTGTEQYF.

This chain joins TRBV13 and TRBJ2-2; no definite D call. This CDR3 region has 12 residues. CDR1 and CDR2 from the germline V gene are PRHDT and FYEKMQ (reference sequence). V was shortened by 4 bases and J by 8 bases, with 8 bases between the two germline ends. CDR3 sequence reads: CASSWATGELFF. The CDR3 bases are TGTGCCAGCAGCTGGGCGACGGGGGAGCTGTTTTTT. Full variable domain (remainder filled in from reference TRBV13 and TRBJ2-2): AAGVIQSPRHLIKEKRETATLKCYPIPRHDTVYWYQQGPGQDPQFLISFYEKMQSDKGSIPDRFSAQQFSDYHSELNMSSLELGDSALYFCASSWATGELFFGEGSRLTVL.

This sequence joins TRBV6-5 and TRBJ1-1; D gene uncertain. From germline, CDR1 is MNHEY and CDR2 SVGAGI. Trimming cost V 0 bases and J 0 bases, with 5 bases left between them. The CDR3 has 14 residues. CDR3 nucleotide sequence: TGTGCCAGCAGTTACTCCCAGTTGAACACTGAAGCTTTCTTT. This gives the protein CASSYSQLNTEAFF.

This chain uses TRBV10-3 with TRBJ2-7; tentative D call: TRBD1 (5 bases). This CDR3 spans 15 amino acids. Germline V lookup: CDR1 ENHRY, CDR2 SYGVKD. Trimming stripped 3 bases from V and 1 base from J, with 13 bases between. CDR3 region: CAISDRGLNSYEQYF. The CDR3 region has the DNA TGTGCCATCAGTGATAGGGGATTGAATTCCTACGAGCAGTACTTC.

V gene TRBV14 combines with J gene TRBJ2-7, with unresolved D. CDR1 is SGHDN and CDR2 is FVKESK in the germline V gene. This CDR3 region has 12 residues. Trimming took off 4 bases at V and 6 bases at J, with 10 bases between the two ends. In DNA form, the CDR3 reads TGTGCCAGCAGCCTCCGTCTGGGCGAGCAGTACTTC. Translated, it gives CASSLRLGEQYF.

This clone came up a few times. V and J are TRBV30 and TRBJ2-1; D may correspond to TRBD1 or TRBD2 (5 bases each). V dropped 5 bases and J dropped 2 bases, with 10 bases sitting between them. CDR1 is GTSNPN, CDR2 SVGIG, per germline (reference sequence). The CDR3 sequence is 13 residues long. The CDR3 DNA reads as TGTGCCTGGCGGGGCGGTGCCTACAATGAGCAGTTCTTC. The encoded protein is CAWRGGAYNEQFF.

This clone has a single count. The gene calls are TRBV6-5 and TRBJ1-3; D is perhaps TRBD1 (5 bases). Trimming stripped 6 bases from V and 2 bases from J, with 11 bases between. The CDR3 spans 14 residues. The germline gives CDR1 MNHEY, CDR2 SVGAGI. The CDR3 DNA reads TGTGCCAGCAGAAGTGGGGGAACTGGAAACACCATATATTTT. Translating it yields CASRSGGTGNTIYF.